Below, one TCR beta chain is given with its context. The entry originates in a study of blood T cells in healthy people across ages. Through a sample-barcoded 5' primer and a J-beta primer mix, a second PCR was run for about 6 to 11 cycles. Each cDNA molecule, via a template-switch adaptor with 12 random nucleotides, was tagged. TCRdb itself ran the 5' RACE reads through MiXCR, one entry per CDR3 protein. Here the sample spans hundreds of thousands of distinct CDR3 sequences, roughly a quarter being singletons. This CDR3 has 19 amino acids. CDR1 and CDR2 (germline): MNHEY, SMNVEV (reference sequence). V shed 2 bases and J 5 bases; nucleotides not matched to a gene: 11. The sample was also linked to a second study, of T cells of mothers and their children. That publication notes: All extracted RNA went into cDNA synthesis, approximately 1.4 ug per 15 ul.

The source is a boy aged 2-9 years in good health. Sequencing was done on a sample of blood. The chain employs TRBV27 and TRBJ2-5; 16 bases are shared with TRBD2. Here the CDR3 reads CASSLHGGLAGGPKETQYF. CDR3 bases: TGTGCCAGCAGTTTACATGGGGGACTAGCGGGAGGGCCGAAGGAGACCCAGTACTTC.